This is a list of T cell receptor beta chains from one sample in a study of cytotoxic CD8 clonotypes in ibrutinib-treated CLL. TCRdb keeps only in-frame clones here, not all; method: immunoSEQ multiplex PCR. This table has around 310,000 clones, about 77% appearing once. Sequenced here: PBMCs, sampled before ibrutinib treatment. The receptors were sampled from a human donor with chronic lymphocytic leukemia. Both conserved end residues are part of each CDR3. D genes are given only for firm matches. Clone size appears in some rows only: once, few, many, or a class for an expanded clone.

CDR3aa | CDR3nt | j_gene | abundance | v_gene | d_gene
CASTPSGLAGGPSSYEQYF | TGTGCCAGCACCCCTTCGGGACTAGCGGGAGGACCGAGCTCCTACGAGCAGTACTTC | TRBJ2-7 | . | TRBV28 | TRBD2
CASSPSGSFYNEQFF | TGTGCCAGCAGCCCTAGCGGGAGTTTCTACAATGAGCAGTTCTTC | TRBJ2-1 | . | TRBV5-8 | TRBD2
CASSPGRTAVFGPQHF | TGTGCCAGCAGCCCCGGACGGACCGCAGTTTTTGGGCCCCAGCATTTT | TRBJ1-5 | few | TRBV27 | .
CAWKAAGQAQYF | TGTGCCTGGAAAGCGGCGGGGCAGGCGCAGTACTTC | TRBJ2-7 | . | TRBV30 | .
CASSGRQGANYGYTF | TGTGCCAGCAGCGGAAGACAGGGGGCTAACTATGGCTACACCTTC | TRBJ1-2 | . | TRBV5-4 | TRBD1
CASSGGQGYSNQPQHF | TGTGCCAGCAGCGGAGGACAGGGTTATAGCAATCAGCCCCAGCATTTT | TRBJ1-5 | once | TRBV9 | TRBD1
CASSYGTGGYTEAFF | TGTGCCAGCAGTTACGGGACAGGGGGCTACACTGAAGCTTTCTTT | TRBJ1-1 | once | TRBV6-5 | TRBD1
CASSSGQNNQPQHF | TGCGCCAGCAGTTCAGGACAGAACAATCAGCCCCAGCATTTT | TRBJ1-5 | . | TRBV5-1 | .
CAWSISYEQYF | TGTGCCTGGAGTATCTCCTACGAGCAGTACTTC | TRBJ2-7 | once | TRBV30 | .
CASSLDPGGGQPQHF | TGTGCCAGCAGCTTAGACCCAGGGGGCGGTCAGCCCCAGCATTTT | TRBJ1-5 | few | TRBV7-2 | TRBD1
CASSRSTGQTYGYTF | TGTGCCAGCTCACGATCGACAGGGCAGACCTATGGCTACACCTTC | TRBJ1-2 | . | TRBV18 | TRBD1
CASSLIYEQYF | TGCGCCAGCAGCCTGATTTACGAGCAGTACTTC | TRBJ2-7 | . | TRBV10-2 | .
CASSLGQRNQPQHF | TGTGCCAGCAGTCTGGGACAACGCAATCAGCCCCAGCATTTT | TRBJ1-5 | . | TRBV6-5 | .
CASSQAPGLKTGETQYF | TGCGCCAGCAGCCAAGCGCCGGGACTAAAAACGGGTGAGACCCAGTACTTC | TRBJ2-5 | once | TRBV4-1 | TRBD2
CASSPLRTGGTYEQYF | TGTGCCAGCAGTCCCCTCCGGACCGGGGGCACCTACGAGCAGTACTTC | TRBJ2-7 | once | TRBV28 | .
CASSLTPNTGELFF | TGTGCCAGCAGTTTGACACCGAACACCGGGGAGCTGTTTTTT | TRBJ2-2 | . | TRBV6-1 | .
CASSLLVAETREQYF | TGTGCCAGCAGCTTACTGGTGGCAGAAACTAGGGAGCAGTACTTC | TRBJ2-7 | . | TRBV7-6 | .
CSVGQKLNTEAFF | TGCAGCGTGGGGCAGAAATTGAACACTGAAGCTTTCTTT | TRBJ1-1 | . | TRBV29-1 | .
CASSQVRGSYEQYF | TGCGCCAGCAGCCAAGTCCGGGGTTCCTACGAGCAGTACTTC | TRBJ2-7 | . | TRBV4-1 | .
CASSGRTSGYNEQFF | TGTGCCAGCAGCGGCAGGACTAGCGGCTACAATGAGCAGTTCTTC | TRBJ2-1 | . | TRBV6-4 | TRBD2
CATSRVGLAAPSYNEQFF | TGTGCCACCAGCAGAGTCGGACTAGCGGCTCCTTCCTACAATGAGCAGTTCTTC | TRBJ2-1 | . | TRBV15 | TRBD2
CASSLQTSGRAFFEQFF | TGTGCCAGCAGTTTACAGACTAGCGGGAGGGCCTTTTTTGAGCAGTTCTTC | TRBJ2-1 | . | TRBV28 | TRBD2
CASSLFQPQHF | TGTGCCAGCAGCTTATTTCAGCCCCAGCATTTT | TRBJ1-5 | . | TRBV7-9 | .
CASSFAQGSYNEQFF | TGCGCCAGCAGCTTCGCACAGGGTTCCTACAATGAGCAGTTCTTC | TRBJ2-1 | . | TRBV5-1 | .
CAWSDSLDSNQPQHF | TGTGCCTGGAGCGACAGCCTTGATAGCAATCAGCCCCAGCATTTT | TRBJ1-5 | . | TRBV30 | .
CASTWGGPYNEQFF | TGTGCCAGCACTTGGGGGGGCCCGTACAATGAGCAGTTCTTC | TRBJ2-1 | . | TRBV6-6 | .
CASSQDSGYGYTF | TGTGCCAGCAGCCAGGACAGCGGCTATGGCTACACCTTC | TRBJ1-2 | . | TRBV7-8 | .
CASSFSASNQPQHF | TGTGCCAGCAGTTTCTCAGCTAGCAATCAGCCCCAGCATTTT | TRBJ1-5 | . | TRBV27 | .
CASSYSIGVRASGYTF | TGTGCCAGCAGTTACTCGATCGGGGTGCGGGCGTCTGGCTACACCTTC | TRBJ1-2 | . | TRBV6-5 | .
CASSRTSGRAFDEQYF | TGTGCCAGCAGCCGAACTAGCGGGAGGGCCTTCGACGAGCAGTACTTC | TRBJ2-7 | few | TRBV4-2 | TRBD2
CASSVGVTYTEAFF | TGTGCCAGCAGCGTAGGCGTCACCTACACTGAAGCTTTCTTT | TRBJ1-1 | few | TRBV9 | .
CASSQYRSEQFF | TGTGCCAGCAGCCAATATCGGAGTGAACAGTTCTTC | TRBJ2-1 | . | TRBV14 | .
CAWSYAGGRTEAFF | TGTGCCTGGAGTTACGCGGGAGGGAGAACTGAAGCTTTCTTT | TRBJ1-1 | . | TRBV30 | .